What follows are 16 T cell receptor beta chains derived from one specimen sequenced in a study of PD-1 blockade in classical Hodgkin lymphoma. TCRdb's copy holds only in-frame clones and misses some; the assay was immunoSEQ multiplex PCR. The table has approximately 57,000 clones, less than 95% seen once. Brentuximab vedotin exposure varied among the patients, all of whom had relapsed after autologous stem cell transplantation. Sample: peripheral blood mononuclear cells (PBMCs), taken before the second cycle of nivolumab. These receptors were taken from a human donor with classical Hodgkin lymphoma.

V and J are TRBV5-4 and TRBJ1-4, with D unclear. The length of the CDR3 is 14 residues. With 4 bases removed from V and 8 bases from J, the gap between germline ends came to 15 bases. Germline CDR1 SGHNT, CDR2 YYREEE (reference sequence). The CDR3 reads CASSDLMVSEKLFF. CDR3 DNA: TGTGCCAGCAGCGATTTAATGGTTTCCGAAAAACTGTTTTTT.

The CDR3 is CASSYSNSFGEKLFF. CDR3 sequence (DNA): TGTGCCAGCAGTTACTCGAACTCATTTGGTGAAAAACTGTTTTTT. The chain carries TRBV6-5 and TRBJ1-4, with D unclear. The CDR3 spans 15 residues. Trimming left V 0 bases short and J 7 bases short, with 12 bases between. Germline V gene data show CDR1 as MNHEY and CDR2 as SVGAGI.

The chain couples TRBV4-1 to TRBJ2-7; D is unresolved. From germline, CDR1 is MGHRA and CDR2 YSYEKL. Trimming removed 0 bases at V and 4 bases at J, with 7 bases between. This CDR3 is built from 13 residues. The CDR3 sequence: CASSQDPKYEQYF. The CDR3 region has the DNA TGCGCCAGCAGCCAAGATCCCAAATACGAGCAGTACTTC.

The genes are TRBV19 and TRBJ1-4; 9 positions agree with TRBD1. Unmatched junction bases numbered 13, after V lost 9 bases and J lost 8 bases. The CDR3 runs to 15 residues. The V gene's germline CDR1 is LNHDA and CDR2 SQIVND (reference sequence). CDR3 protein: CASNTAGTGNEKLFF. CDR3 nucleotides: TGTGCCAGCAATACGGCGGGGACAGGGAACGAAAAACTGTTTTTT.

This clone was counted a few times. The chain joins TRBV27 to TRBJ1-5, with D uncertain. The CDR3 sequence is 13 residues long. The germline CDR1 and CDR2 sequences are MNHEY and SMNVEV (reference sequence). V was clipped by 0 bases and J by 5 bases, with 5 bases between them. The CDR3: CASSLSWDQPQHF. The DNA for the CDR3 is TGTGCCAGCAGTTTATCGTGGGATCAGCCCCAGCATTTT.

The chain uses TRBV27 and TRBJ2-1; TRBD2 agrees at 9 bases. This CDR3 has 16 residues. V trimming: 7 bases; J trimming: 8 bases; junction bases outside the gene matches: 15. The germline CDR1 and CDR2 sequences are MNHEY and SMNVEV (reference sequence). The CDR3 here is CASTFSGSLGSDEQFF. In DNA form, the CDR3 reads TGTGCCAGCACCTTTAGCGGGAGTCTGGGTAGCGATGAGCAGTTCTTC.

The CDR3 protein is CAISDGEGTPYGYTF. As DNA, the CDR3 is TGTGCCATCAGTGATGGGGAGGGGACTCCCTATGGCTACACCTTC. This chain joins TRBV10-3 and TRBJ1-2, with D maybe TRBD1 (5 bases). Germline-derived CDR1 and CDR2 are ENHRY and SYGVKD. The CDR3 runs 15 residues. V was cut by 3 bases and J by 4 bases, with 15 bases left in between.

The chain links TRBV2 to TRBJ1-5; the D gene is possibly TRBD1 (5 bases). Per germline, CDR1 SNHLY and CDR2 FYNNEI. With 4 bases removed from V and 7 bases from J, the gap between germline ends came to 8 bases. The CDR3 spans 12 residues. CDR3 amino acids: CASSAGVQPQHF. The CDR3 DNA is TGTGCCAGCAGTGCGGGGGTCCAGCCCCAGCATTTT. Full variable domain (rest looked up from reference TRBV2 and TRBJ1-5): EPEVTQTPSHQVTQMGQEVILRCVPISNHLYFYWYRQILGQKVEFLVSFYNNEISEKSEIFDDQFSVERPDGSNFTLKIRSTKLEDSAMYFCASSAGVQPQHFGDGTRLSIL.

This chain joins TRBV19 and TRBJ2-3; TRBD1 agrees at 9 bases. Germline CDR1 LNHDA, CDR2 SQIVND (reference sequence). This CDR3 comprises 16 residues. V lost 4 bases to trimming and J lost 2 bases; unmatched junction nucleotides: 7. The CDR3 DNA is TGTGCCAGTAGTAGACAGGGGGATCAACCCACAGATACGCAGTATTTT. It specifies CASSRQGDQPTDTQYF. Based on the CDR3 plus reference TRBV19 and TRBJ2-3, the full variable domain is DGGITQSPKYLFRKEGQNVTLSCEQNLNHDAMYWYRQDPGQGLRLIYYSQIVNDFQKGDIAEGYSVSREKKESFPLTVTSAQKNPTAFYLCASSRQGDQPTDTQYFGPGTRLTVL.

J is TRBJ2-7 and V is TRBV6-4; 9 bases map to TRBD1. J lost 3 bases, V lost 6 bases, and 6 bases had no gene match. Per the germline V gene, CDR1 is MRHNA and CDR2 is SNTAGT. The CDR3 covers 14 residues. CDR3 loop: CASRKRDRVYEQYF. The CDR3 nucleotides are TGTGCCAGCAGAAAGAGGGACAGGGTCTACGAGCAGTACTTC.

The chain is built from TRBV7-2 and TRBJ1-5, with D hard to call. This CDR3 region has 14 residues. V lost 5 bases, J lost 4 bases, and 12 bases lay in between. In germline, CDR1 is SGHTA, CDR2 FQGNSA. CDR3 nucleotides: TGTGCCAGCAGCCCAAGGAGCGAAAATCAGCCCCAGCATTTT. It specifies CASSPRSENQPQHF.

V is TRBV4-1 and J is TRBJ2-1, with 10 bases aligning to TRBD2. Per germline, CDR1 MGHRA and CDR2 YSYEKL. V was pared by 1 base and J by 6 bases, with 12 bases of the junction left unmatched. This CDR3 is built from 18 residues. The CDR3 DNA reads TGCGCCAGCAGCCAAGTGGATTTGGGGCTAGCGGGGGCCAATGAGCAGTTCTTC. Translated: CASSQVDLGLAGANEQFF.

The V call is TRBV7-9, the J call TRBJ2-5; TRBD1 might be the D (6 bases). The J call may be incorrect, as the DNA end agrees better with TRBJ2-7. CDR3 length: 13 amino acids. Germline CDR1 and CDR2: SEHNR and FQNEAQ (reference sequence). This CDR3 is CASSPGQSYEQYF. The CDR3 DNA reads as TGTGCCAGCAGCCCTGGACAGTCCTACGAGCAGTACTTC.

This clone showed up just once. The chain carries TRBV5-1 and TRBJ1-4, with TRBD1 identical over 9 bases. With V trimmed by 6 bases and J by 5 bases, 5 bases remained unmatched. Germline assignment: CDR1 SGHRS and CDR2 YFSETQ. The CDR3 has 14 residues. Written as DNA, the CDR3 is TGCGCCAGCACCGCGGGGACAGGGAATGAAAAACTGTTTTTT. This sequence encodes CASTAGTGNEKLFF.

The chain joins TRBV25-1 to TRBJ2-3; D is perhaps TRBD1 (6 bases). The CDR3 covers 18 residues. Trimming cost V 5 bases and J 3 bases, with 24 bases left between them. The V gene's germline CDR1 is MGHDK and CDR2 SYGVNS. DNA of the CDR3: TGTGCCAGCAGTCCCGGGCGAGTCAGGGGTCATGGGACAGATACGCAGTATTTT. It translates to CASSPGRVRGHGTDTQYF.

The V call is TRBV5-8, the J call TRBJ2-1, with a possible D match to TRBD1 (6 bases). This CDR3 is built from 14 residues. Per germline, CDR1 SGHTS and CDR2 YDEGEE. Trimming stripped 6 bases from V and 7 bases from J, with 17 bases between. CDR3 in amino acids: CASTTEQGNNEQFF. In DNA form, the CDR3 reads TGTGCCAGCACTACCGAACAGGGAAATAATGAGCAGTTCTTC. The entire variable domain, with the rest obtained from reference TRBV5-8 and TRBJ2-1, is as follows: EAGVTQSPTHLIKTRGQQATLRCSPISGHTSVYWYQQALGLGLQFLLWYDEGEERNRGNFPPRFSGRQFPNYSSELNVNALELEDSALYLCASTTEQGNNEQFFGPGTRLTVL.